This T cell receptor beta chain was found in a study of shared clonotypes between healthy human individuals. General study findings and limits: Depth was large, yet rarefaction showed that sorted-subset sequencing was incomplete.

Sequencing was performed with immunoSEQ multiplex PCR; in TCRdb, only in-frame clones are kept and a portion is missing. The sample holds more than 2 million clones, roughly 95% seen once. The ends were cut back, 5 bases at V and 1 base at J, with 13 bases in the middle. The CDR3 length is 15 residues. Per germline, CDR1 MNHNY and CDR2 SVGAGI (reference sequence). Of note for this clone: Its specificity is unknown.

The sequenced sample consisted of naive CD4+ T cells sorted from blood. The subset denotes: CD45RA+ positively selected. This clonotype was obtained from a man between 18 and 35 years old in good health. The chain uses TRBV6-6 and TRBJ2-3; TRBD2 is a possible D gene (6 bases). Here the CDR3 reads CASSIGGVGTDTQYF. The CDR3 coding sequence is TGTGCCAGCAGTATCGGAGGGGTTGGCACAGATACGCAGTATTTT.